This record concerns one TCR beta chain sequence. The authors made each sample's cDNA in eight separate reactions. TCRdb processed the 5' RACE reads again and assigns one entry to each CDR3 protein, with no DNA. This repertoire comprises more than 85,000 distinct CDR3 sequences; its ten largest clones make up roughly 12%. Germline V gene lookup returns CDR1 MNHNS and CDR2 SASEGT. There are 14 residues in the CDR3. This record belongs to a study of monozygotic twins with inflammatory bowel disease. Sequencing used blood. The V and J genes are TRBV6-1 and TRBJ2-7. The sequence was obtained from a human donor with ulcerative colitis or Crohn's disease, or a healthy co-twin of an affected twin (not recorded which). CDR3 sequence: CASFPTSSSYEQYF.